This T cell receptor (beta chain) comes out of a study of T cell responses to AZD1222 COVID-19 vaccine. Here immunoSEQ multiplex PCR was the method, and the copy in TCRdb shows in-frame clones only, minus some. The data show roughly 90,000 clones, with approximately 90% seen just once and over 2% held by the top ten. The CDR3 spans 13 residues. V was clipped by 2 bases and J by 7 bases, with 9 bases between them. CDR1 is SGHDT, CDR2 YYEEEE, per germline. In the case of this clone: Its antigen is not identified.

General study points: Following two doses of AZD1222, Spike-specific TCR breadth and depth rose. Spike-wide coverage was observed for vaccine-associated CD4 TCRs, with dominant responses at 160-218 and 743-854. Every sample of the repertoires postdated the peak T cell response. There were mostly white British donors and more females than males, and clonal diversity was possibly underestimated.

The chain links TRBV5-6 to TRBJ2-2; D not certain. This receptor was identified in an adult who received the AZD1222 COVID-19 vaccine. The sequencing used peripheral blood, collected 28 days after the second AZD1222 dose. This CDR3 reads CASSFKLGGELFF. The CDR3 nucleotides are TGTGCCAGCAGCTTCAAACTTGGCGGGGAGCTGTTTTTT.